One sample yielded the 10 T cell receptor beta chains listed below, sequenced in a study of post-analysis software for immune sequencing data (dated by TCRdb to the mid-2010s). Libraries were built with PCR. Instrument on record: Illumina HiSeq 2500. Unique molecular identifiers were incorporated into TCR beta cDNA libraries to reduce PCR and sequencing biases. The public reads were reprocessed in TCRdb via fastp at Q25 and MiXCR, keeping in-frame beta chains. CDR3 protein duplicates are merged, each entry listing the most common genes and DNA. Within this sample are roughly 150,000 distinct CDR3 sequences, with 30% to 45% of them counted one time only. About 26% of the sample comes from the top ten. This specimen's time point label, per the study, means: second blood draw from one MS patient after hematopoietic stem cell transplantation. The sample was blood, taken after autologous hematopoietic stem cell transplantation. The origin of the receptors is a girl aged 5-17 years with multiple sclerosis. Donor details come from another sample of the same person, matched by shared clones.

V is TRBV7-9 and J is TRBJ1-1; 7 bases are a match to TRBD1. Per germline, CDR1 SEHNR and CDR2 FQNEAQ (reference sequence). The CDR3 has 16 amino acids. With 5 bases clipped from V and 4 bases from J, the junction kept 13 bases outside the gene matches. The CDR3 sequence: CASSPRTGMASTEAFF. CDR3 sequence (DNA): TGTGCCAGCAGCCCCAGGACAGGAATGGCCTCCACTGAAGCTTTCTTT.

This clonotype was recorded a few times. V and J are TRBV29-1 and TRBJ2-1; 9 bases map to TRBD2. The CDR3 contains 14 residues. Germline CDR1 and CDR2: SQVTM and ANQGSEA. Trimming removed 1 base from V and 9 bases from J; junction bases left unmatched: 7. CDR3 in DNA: TGCAGCGTTGAAGTTCTAGGGCGGGGGGGTGAGCAGTTCTTC. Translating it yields CSVEVLGRGGEQFF.

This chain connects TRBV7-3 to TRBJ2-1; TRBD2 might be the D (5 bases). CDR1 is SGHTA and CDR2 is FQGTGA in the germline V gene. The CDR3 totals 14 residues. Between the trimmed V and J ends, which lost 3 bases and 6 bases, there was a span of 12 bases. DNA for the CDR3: TGTGCCAGCAGCTTTGGTGGGAGAGGCAATGAGCAGTTCTTC. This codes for CASSFGGRGNEQFF. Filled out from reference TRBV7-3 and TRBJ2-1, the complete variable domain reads GAGVSQTPSNKVTEKGKYVELRCDPISGHTALYWYRQSLGQGPEFLIYFQGTGAADDSGLPNDRFFAVRPEGSVSTLKIQRTERGDSAVYLCASSFGGRGNEQFFGPGTRLTVL.

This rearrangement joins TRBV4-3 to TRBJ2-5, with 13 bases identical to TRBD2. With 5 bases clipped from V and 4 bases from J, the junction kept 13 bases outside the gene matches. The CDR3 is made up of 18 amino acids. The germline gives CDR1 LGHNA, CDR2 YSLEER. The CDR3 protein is CASSKFPGLAGTGETQYF. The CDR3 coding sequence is TGCGCCAGCAGCAAGTTTCCGGGACTAGCGGGGACAGGAGAGACCCAGTACTTC.

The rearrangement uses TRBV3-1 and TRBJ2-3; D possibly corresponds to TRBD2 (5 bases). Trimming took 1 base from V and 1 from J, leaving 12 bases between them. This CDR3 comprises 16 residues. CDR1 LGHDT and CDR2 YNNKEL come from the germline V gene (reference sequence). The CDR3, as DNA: TGTGCCAGCAGCCAAGGGTGGGCGCGGGGCACAGATACGCAGTATTTT. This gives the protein CASSQGWARGTDTQYF.

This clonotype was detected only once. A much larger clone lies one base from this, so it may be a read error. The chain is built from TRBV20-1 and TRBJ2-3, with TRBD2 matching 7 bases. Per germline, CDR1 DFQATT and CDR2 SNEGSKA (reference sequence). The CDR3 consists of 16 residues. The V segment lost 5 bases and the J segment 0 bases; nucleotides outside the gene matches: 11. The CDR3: CSALAPSSGSTDTQYF. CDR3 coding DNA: TGCAGTGCTTTGGCCCCTAGTAGCGGGAGCACAGATACGCAGTATTTT.

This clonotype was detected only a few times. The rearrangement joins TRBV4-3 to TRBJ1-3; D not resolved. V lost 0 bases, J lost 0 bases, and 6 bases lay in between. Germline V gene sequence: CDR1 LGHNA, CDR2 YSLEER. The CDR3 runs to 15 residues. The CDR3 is CASSQDLSSGNTIYF. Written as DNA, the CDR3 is TGCGCCAGCAGCCAAGATCTGAGCTCTGGAAACACCATATATTTT.

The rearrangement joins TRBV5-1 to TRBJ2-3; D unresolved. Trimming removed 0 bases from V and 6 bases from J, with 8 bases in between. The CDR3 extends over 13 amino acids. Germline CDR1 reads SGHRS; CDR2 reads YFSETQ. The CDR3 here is CASSLEMADTQYF. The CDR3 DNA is TGCGCCAGCAGCTTGGAGATGGCCGATACGCAGTATTTT.

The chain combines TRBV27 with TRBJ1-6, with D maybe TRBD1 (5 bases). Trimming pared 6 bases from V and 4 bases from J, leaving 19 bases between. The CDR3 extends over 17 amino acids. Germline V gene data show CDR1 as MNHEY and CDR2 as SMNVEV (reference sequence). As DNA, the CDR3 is TGTGCCAGCAGGGGGGGACCTACACGTGGATATAATTCACCCCTCCACTTT. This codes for CASRGGPTRGYNSPLHF.

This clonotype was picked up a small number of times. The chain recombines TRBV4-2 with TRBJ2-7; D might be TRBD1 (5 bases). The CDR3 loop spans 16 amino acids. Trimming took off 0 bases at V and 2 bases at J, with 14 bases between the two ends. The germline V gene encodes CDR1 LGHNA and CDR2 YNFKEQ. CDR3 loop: CASSQDRGTGTYEQYF. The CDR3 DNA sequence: TGTGCCAGCAGCCAAGATCGCGGAACAGGCACCTACGAGCAGTACTTC.